These T cell receptor beta chains were read from a single sample in a study of shared clonotypes between healthy human individuals. Some clones are missing from TCRdb's copy, which holds only in-frame ones; the method was immunoSEQ multiplex PCR. The table records some 2,500,000 clones, approximately 94% of them present only once. Material: naive CD4+ T cells from PBMCs. Source of these receptors: a man aged 18-30 years in good health. Some clones in this sample may be carry-over from other donors' samples. Each CDR3 is given with its conserved first and last residue. D genes are given only for firm matches. Clone size appears in some rows only: once, few, many, or a class for an expanded clone.

v_gene	d_gene	j_gene	abundance	CDR3aa	CDR3nt
TRBV7-2	TRBD1	TRBJ1-5	.	CASSAQGNGQPQHF	TGTGCCAGCAGCGCACAGGGGAACGGTCAGCCCCAGCATTTT
TRBV28	.	TRBJ2-7	.	CASSSPQGFRAAFSYEQYF	TGTGCCAGCAGTAGCCCCCAAGGGTTCAGGGCGGCTTTCTCCTACGAGCAGTACTTC
TRBV5-1	.	TRBJ1-1	.	CASKLGEGMNTEAFF	TGCGCCAGCAAGCTTGGCGAGGGGATGAACACTGAAGCTTTCTTT
TRBV9	.	TRBJ2-1	.	CASSDGLNPANEQFF	TGTGCCAGCAGCGATGGGCTGAACCCGGCGAATGAGCAGTTCTTC
TRBV29-1	TRBD1	TRBJ1-1	once	CSVPDGQGSTPRGSF	TGCAGCGTCCCAGACGGACAGGGGAGCACACCCCGGGGGAGTTTT
TRBV19	TRBD1	TRBJ2-4	.	CASSPGTGRLAKNIQYF	TGTGCCAGTAGTCCAGGGACAGGTCGACTAGCCAAAAACATTCAGTACTTC
TRBV18	TRBD2	TRBJ2-3	once	CASSQGLAGPTKYF	TGTGCCAGCTCACAAGGACTAGCGGGCCCTACTAAGTATTTT
TRBV19	.	TRBJ1-4	.	CASSILAITTNEKLFF	TGTGCCAGTAGTATACTGGCAATTACAACTAATGAAAAACTGTTTTTT
TRBV21-1	.	TRBJ1-4	.	CASRESGGEKLFF	TGTGCCAGCAGGGAGTCGGGTGGTGAAAAACTGTTTTTT
TRBV2	.	TRBJ1-5	.	CASDLQRGNQPQHF	TGTGCCAGCGACCTACAGAGAGGCAATCAGCCCCAGCATTTT
TRBV6-1	.	TRBJ1-5	once	CASTSGLPQHF	TGTGCCAGCACATCGGGACTACCCCAGCATTTT
TRBV5-1	.	TRBJ1-1	.	CASSLLTVGNTEAFF	TGCGCCAGCAGCTTACTGACAGTCGGGAACACTGAAGCTTTCTTT
TRBV18	TRBD2	TRBJ2-2	.	CASSPYLAGPGELFF	TGTGCCAGCTCACCTTATTTAGCGGGACCCGGGGAGCTGTTTTTT
TRBV7-6	.	TRBJ2-7	.	CASSLGTAHYEQYF	TGTGCCAGCAGCTTGGGGACCGCACACTACGAGCAGTACTTC
TRBV10-3	.	TRBJ2-1	.	CAIREGLNVYNEQFF	TGTGCCATCAGGGAGGGACTCAACGTATACAATGAGCAGTTCTTC
TRBV27	TRBD1	TRBJ2-7	.	CASLFQGAYEQYF	TGTGCCAGCCTCTTCCAGGGGGCCTACGAGCAGTACTTC
TRBV6-6	TRBD2	TRBJ2-7	.	CASRGGPAYEQYF	TGTGCCAGCAGGGGAGGGCCGGCCTACGAGCAGTACTTC
TRBV10-3	.	TRBJ1-2	.	CAISEGKANYGYTF	TGTGCCATCAGTGAAGGGAAAGCTAACTATGGCTACACCTTC
TRBV27	TRBD2	TRBJ2-7	.	CASSLSEPRLAGAYEQYF	TGTGCCAGCAGTTTATCGGAACCGAGACTAGCGGGAGCTTACGAGCAGTACTTC
TRBV18	TRBD1	TRBJ1-2	.	CASSPRDRGYGYTF	TGTGCCAGCTCACCTCGGGACAGGGGATATGGCTACACCTTC
TRBV11-3	TRBD2	TRBJ2-1	.	CASSSGGGNEQFF	TGTGCCAGCAGCTCGGGGGGAGGTAATGAGCAGTTCTTC
TRBV25-1	TRBD1	TRBJ1-2	.	CASSETQGDRGGYTF	TGTGCCAGCAGTGAAACCCAAGGAGACAGGGGTGGCTACACCTTC
TRBV7-2	TRBD2	TRBJ2-3	once	CASSSPTSGSFGGRDTQYF	TGTGCCAGCAGCTCACCAACTAGCGGGAGTTTTGGTGGAAGAGATACGCAGTATTTT
TRBV28	.	TRBJ1-6	.	CASSREGRIAPLHF	TGTGCCAGCAGTAGAGAGGGGCGGATCGCACCCCTCCACTTT
TRBV28	TRBD2	TRBJ2-7	.	CASSGGLTKYEQYF	TGTGCCAGCTCGGGAGGACTAACGAAGTACGAGCAGTACTTC
TRBV4-3	TRBD1	TRBJ1-2	.	CASSLSRDSYGYTF	TGCGCCAGCAGCCTGTCCCGGGACAGCTATGGCTACACCTTC
TRBV5-4	.	TRBJ2-1	.	CASSSKRDEQFF	TGTGCCAGCAGCTCCAAGCGGGATGAGCAGTTCTTC
TRBV19	TRBD1	TRBJ1-2	.	CASSIGGQGRGYTF	TGTGCCAGTAGTATAGGCGGACAGGGCCGTGGCTACACCTTC
TRBV14	.	TRBJ2-7	once	CASSLDTEQYF	TGTGCCAGCAGCCTGGACACCGAGCAGTACTTC
TRBV7-7	.	TRBJ2-1	.	CASSQGPGNNEQFF	TGTGCCAGCAGCCAGGGCCCCGGAAACAATGAGCAGTTCTTC
TRBV19	.	TRBJ2-1	.	CASKVWSGESNEQFF	TGTGCCAGTAAGGTGTGGTCGGGGGAGTCCAATGAGCAGTTCTTC
TRBV30	.	TRBJ2-6	.	CAWSVGVSGANVLTF	TGTGCCTGGAGTGTGGGAGTCTCTGGGGCCAACGTCCTGACTTTC
TRBV5-1	TRBD2	TRBJ2-5	.	CASSFLTSGTQETQYF	TGCGCCAGCAGCTTTTTGACTAGCGGGACCCAAGAGACCCAGTACTTC
TRBV28	.	TRBJ1-2	.	CAGNYLRASANYGYTF	TGTGCCGGCAATTATCTTCGGGCGTCGGCTAACTATGGCTACACCTTC
TRBV28	TRBD1	TRBJ2-7	.	CASRSGQGNIYEQYF	TGTGCCAGCAGGTCGGGACAGGGTAATATCTACGAGCAGTACTTC
TRBV7-2	.	TRBJ2-1	.	CASSERPSRNNEQFF	TGTGCCAGCAGCGAACGACCCAGCAGAAACAATGAGCAGTTCTTC
TRBV9	TRBD2	TRBJ2-2	.	CASSVSGMKNGELFF	TGTGCCAGCAGCGTTAGCGGGATGAAAAACGGGGAGCTGTTTTTT
TRBV28	.	TRBJ1-1	.	CASSVTHGTFF	TGTGCCAGCAGTGTGACACACGGAACTTTCTTT
TRBV7-6	TRBD2	TRBJ2-1	.	CASSKPPGGPVDEQFF	TGTGCCAGCAGCAAACCCCCGGGAGGGCCGGTCGATGAGCAGTTCTTC
TRBV5-1	TRBD1	TRBJ2-2	.	CASSLQLGQSESGELFF	TGCGCCAGCAGCTTGCAGTTGGGACAGTCTGAGTCCGGGGAGCTGTTTTTT
TRBV27	.	TRBJ1-1	.	CASSSPPGYNEAFF	TGTGCCAGCAGTTCCCCCCCAGGGTACAACGAGGCTTTCTTT
TRBV7-2	TRBD2	TRBJ2-1	.	CASSLFRSGASYNEQFF	TGTGCCAGCAGCTTATTTCGCAGCGGGGCCTCCTACAATGAGCAGTTCTTC
TRBV28	TRBD1	TRBJ2-7	.	CASSSIPGQGPYEQYF	TGTGCCAGCAGTAGCATACCGGGACAGGGACCCTACGAGCAGTACTTC
TRBV7-7	.	TRBJ2-5	once	CASSPPGGEETQYF	TGTGCCAGCAGCCCCCCCGGGGGAGAGGAGACCCAGTACTTC
TRBV6-5	.	TRBJ1-1	.	CASTPRAGARTEAFF	TGTGCCAGCACACCGCGGGCGGGGGCCCGAACTGAAGCTTTCTTT
TRBV9	TRBD2	TRBJ2-3	.	CASSVAAGGADTQYF	TGTGCCAGCAGCGTAGCGGCGGGAGGGGCAGATACGCAGTATTTT
TRBV29-1	.	TRBJ2-7	.	CSALSGGDGLGEQYF	TGCAGCGCCTTGAGTGGGGGCGATGGTCTAGGCGAGCAGTACTTC
TRBV7-2	TRBD1	TRBJ2-7	.	CASSLVYWDRESEQYF	TGTGCCAGCAGCTTAGTGTACTGGGACAGGGAATCCGAGCAGTACTTC
TRBV10-3	.	TRBJ2-5	.	CAMGNQGSKTQYF	TGTGCCATGGGGAACCAGGGGAGCAAGACCCAGTACTTC
TRBV6-1	TRBD1	TRBJ1-2	.	CASSDVGGGWYGYTF	TGTGCCAGCAGTGATGTGGGAGGGGGCTGGTATGGCTACACCTTC
TRBV27	TRBD2	TRBJ2-3	.	CASSLSIIGGADTQYF	TGTGCCAGCAGTTTATCGATAATCGGGGGGGCAGATACGCAGTATTTT
TRBV5-6	TRBD2	TRBJ2-3	once	CASSFPTSGTDTQYF	TGTGCCAGCAGCTTCCCGACTAGCGGGACGGATACGCAGTATTTT
TRBV27	.	TRBJ1-2	.	CASSLVAVANYGYTF	TGTGCCAGCAGTTTAGTGGCGGTAGCTAACTATGGCTACACCTTC
TRBV9	.	TRBJ2-3	.	CASSAAGTNEGADTQYF	TGTGCCAGCAGCGCCGCAGGGACGAACGAGGGAGCAGATACGCAGTATTTT
TRBV9	.	TRBJ2-2	.	CASSLSPPLVPGELFF	TGTGCCAGCAGCCTCTCACCTCCGTTGGTTCCCGGGGAGCTGTTTTTT
TRBV10-2	TRBD2	TRBJ2-7	.	CASIPGQLAGDEQYF	TGCGCCTCTATTCCTGGGCAACTAGCGGGAGACGAGCAGTACTTC
TRBV6-5	.	TRBJ2-7	.	CASRPPGTYEQYF	TGTGCCAGCAGGCCCCCGGGGACCTACGAGCAGTACTTC
TRBV5-1	TRBD2	TRBJ2-7	.	CASRLAGGTSYEQYF	TGCGCCAGCAGACTAGCGGGAGGGACGTCCTACGAGCAGTACTTC
TRBV5-1	.	TRBJ2-7	.	CASSLAPSGGEQYF	TGCGCCAGCAGCTTGGCCCCCAGCGGTGGGGAGCAGTACTTC
TRBV14	TRBD1	TRBJ2-3	.	CASSQLRGRGTDTQYF	TGTGCCAGCAGCCAACTCAGGGGGCGCGGTACAGATACGCAGTATTTT